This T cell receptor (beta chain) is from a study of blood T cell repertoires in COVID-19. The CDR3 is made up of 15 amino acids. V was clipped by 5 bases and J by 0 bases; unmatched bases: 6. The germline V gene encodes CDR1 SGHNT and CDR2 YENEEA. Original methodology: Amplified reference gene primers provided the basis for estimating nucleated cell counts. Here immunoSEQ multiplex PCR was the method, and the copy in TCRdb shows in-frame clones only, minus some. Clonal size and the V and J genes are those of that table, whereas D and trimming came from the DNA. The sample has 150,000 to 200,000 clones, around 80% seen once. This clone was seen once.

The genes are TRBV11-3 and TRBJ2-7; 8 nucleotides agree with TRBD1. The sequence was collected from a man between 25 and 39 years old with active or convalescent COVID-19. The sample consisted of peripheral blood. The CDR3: CASSPHGQGSYEQYF. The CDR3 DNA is TGTGCCAGCAGCCCGCACGGACAGGGCTCCTACGAGCAGTACTTC.